This T cell receptor (beta chain) was sequenced during a study of cytomegalovirus exposure and HLA in healthy donors. Study-level points and caveats: In a later analysis, first-cohort TCR clusters were found to tend to co-occur in the roughly 120 validation repertoires. Overall, approximately 150 TCR beta chains were annotated as cytomegalovirus-associated.

As regards this clone: Its antigen is as yet unknown.

Clones were sequenced by immunoSEQ multiplex PCR, and TCRdb holds only the in-frame ones, with some missing. The repertoire has roughly 60,000 clones, about 90% of them found once; the top ten carry 1% to 1.5%. The sequenced sample consisted of PBMCs. The clonotype originates from a woman aged 18 to 35 in good health and CMV-seronegative.

The CDR3 nucleotides are TGTGCCAGCCATAGGATAGGGGGACAGCAAATGAACACTGAAGCTTTCTTT. Protein sequence: CASHRIGGQQMNTEAFF. The J gene is TRBJ1-1, the V gene TRBV6-4, with 7 bases lining up with TRBD1. V lost 8 bases and J lost 0; bases outside the gene matches: 15. CDR3 length: 17 residues. Germline V gene lookup returns CDR1 MRHNA and CDR2 SNTAGT.